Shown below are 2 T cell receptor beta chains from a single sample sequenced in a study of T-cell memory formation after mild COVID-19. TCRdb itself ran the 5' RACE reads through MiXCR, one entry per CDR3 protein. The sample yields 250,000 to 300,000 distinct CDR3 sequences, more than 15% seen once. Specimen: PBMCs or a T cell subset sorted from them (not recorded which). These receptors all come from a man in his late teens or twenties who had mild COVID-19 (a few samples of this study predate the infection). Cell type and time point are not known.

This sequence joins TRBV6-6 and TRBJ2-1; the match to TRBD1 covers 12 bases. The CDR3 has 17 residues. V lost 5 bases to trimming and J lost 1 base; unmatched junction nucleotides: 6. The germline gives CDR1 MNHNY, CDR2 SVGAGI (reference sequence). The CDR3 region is CASSPGTGGASYNEQFF. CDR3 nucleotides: TGTGCCAGCAGTCCCGGGACAGGGGGCGCGTCCTACAATGAGCAGTTCTTC.

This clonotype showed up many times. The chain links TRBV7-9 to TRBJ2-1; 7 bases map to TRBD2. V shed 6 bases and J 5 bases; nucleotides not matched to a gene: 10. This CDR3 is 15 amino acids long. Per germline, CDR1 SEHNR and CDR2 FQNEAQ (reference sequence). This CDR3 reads CASRLVRGGNNEQFF. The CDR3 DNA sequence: TGTGCCAGCAGGCTCGTCCGCGGGGGAAACAATGAGCAGTTCTTC.